What follows describes a single T cell receptor (beta chain). The PCR contained 60 Vbeta and 13 Jbeta primers. Clones were read by immunoSEQ multiplex PCR, and TCRdb kept only the in-frame ones, dropping some. The sample lists more than 200,000 clones, about three quarters seen once, with about 14% in the top ten. Germline CDR1 and CDR2: SGHDT and YYEEEE. V lost 1 base and J lost 6; bases outside the gene matches: 0. The CDR3 has 13 residues. This record belongs to a study of cytomegalovirus exposure and HLA in healthy donors. The chain uses TRBV5-6 and TRBJ2-1; 8 bases agree with TRBD1. The specimen was PBMCs. The source of this sequence is a man aged 35-49 years in good health and CMV-seronegative. The CDR3 loop is CASSLTGGNEQFF. CDR3 in DNA: TGTGCCAGCAGCTTGACAGGGGGCAATGAGCAGTTCTTC.